Sequencing of this T cell receptor (beta chain) was carried out in a study of HIV-infected patients and healthy controls. MiXCR, applied by TCRdb to the 5' RACE reads, yields one record per CDR3 protein. The repertoire includes around 67,000 distinct CDR3 sequences, roughly a sixth of them detected once, and 4.5% to 7% sits in the top ten. This clonotype was detected a few times. Germline V gene data show CDR1 as GTSNPN and CDR2 as SVGIG (reference sequence). The CDR3 totals 12 residues. Trimming took 0 bases from V and 13 from J, leaving 15 bases between them. The V gene is TRBV30, the J gene TRBJ1-2; D remains ambiguous. This TCR was sampled from a human donor in good health. The sequencing sample was made of CD4+ T cells from blood. CDR3 amino acids: CAWSVVRWAVTF. The CDR3 nucleotides read TGTGCCTGGAGTGTCGTCAGATGGGCAGTCACCTTC.